The clone carrying this T cell receptor beta chain was detected only a few times. Its antigen is not identified. J was trimmed by 7 bases and V by 2 bases; bases with no gene match: 11. The CDR3 runs 17 residues. Germline V gene lookup returns CDR1 MNHEY and CDR2 SVGEGT. The data derive from a study of vaccination and CD4 T cells after COVID-19. Study as a whole: Post-COVID samples were collected a median around 100 days following diagnosis, spanning 35 to 161.

Oncomine TCR Beta short-read sequencing was applied to DNA from cultured CD4+ T cells. TCRdb re-analysed the PCR reads in MiXCR, keeping a single row per CDR3 protein. The table includes approximately 15,000 distinct CDR3 sequences, approximately 49% detected once. Treatment here: 10-day PBMC culture with coronavirus spike peptide pools or control peptides (ViraFEST assay). Peptide pool stimulation in ViraFEST expanded antigen-specific T cells, whose TCRs were then sequenced. The chain combines TRBV6-2 or TRBV6-3 with TRBJ1-6, with 7 bases that match TRBD1. The sequence was obtained from a human donor who had recovered from COVID-19. Sequenced: CD4+ T cells from blood, cultured in vitro. The CDR3 sequence: CASSYISGGIRNSPLHF. The CDR3 region has the DNA TGTGCCAGCAGTTACATTTCAGGGGGAATACGCAATTCACCCCTCCACTTT.